Presented here are 28 T cell receptor beta chains from one specimen sequenced in a study of blood T cell dynamics during melanoma immunotherapy. Time point here: week 3, after first cycle of checkpoint inhibitor. The data were produced by immunoSEQ multiplex PCR, yet TCRdb's version contains in-frame clones alone and is incomplete. The sample shows 25,000 to 35,000 clones, roughly 83% of them seen only once. Here the sequenced sample was blood, taken from a patient treated with checkpoint blockade. These receptors were obtained from a human donor with melanoma.

This chain uses TRBV29-1 with TRBJ1-3; D not resolved. Germline CDR1 SQVTM, CDR2 ANQGSEA. With 5 bases removed from V and 8 bases from J, the gap between germline ends came to 16 bases. This CDR3 contains 13 residues. The CDR3 sequence is CSVRGSDGHTIYF. CDR3 in DNA: TGCAGCGTTCGTGGTAGCGATGGCCACACCATATATTTT.

The chain recombines TRBV5-4 with TRBJ2-7; D is unclear. Looked up from germline, CDR1 is SGHNT and CDR2 is YYREEE (reference sequence). With 0 bases removed from V and 2 bases from J, the gap between germline ends came to 3 bases. CDR3 length: 12 residues. The CDR3 loop reads CASSLGAYEQYF. CDR3 nucleotide sequence: TGTGCCAGCAGCTTGGGGGCCTACGAGCAGTACTTC.

This clone was observed a single time. The chain combines TRBV29-1 with TRBJ1-1, with TRBD1 matching over 7 bases. With 6 bases clipped from V and 1 base from J, the junction kept 5 bases outside the gene matches. Germline V CDR1 and CDR2: SQVTM, ANQGSEA. This CDR3 contains 13 residues. CDR3 DNA: TGCAGCGTACGTTCAGGGGGGAACACTGAAGCTTTCTTT. As protein: CSVRSGGNTEAFF.

This clone was detected only once. The chain combines TRBV7-2 with TRBJ2-2; D is unresolved. V dropped 1 base and J dropped 5 bases, with 14 bases sitting between them. The germline V gene has CDR1 SGHTA and CDR2 FQGNSA. The CDR3 runs 16 residues. The CDR3 DNA reads as TGTGCCAGCAGCTTAGTCCCTATAACATTAACCGGGGAGCTGTTTTTT. This gives the protein CASSLVPITLTGELFF.

A remark on this clone: Relative to the germline gene, one junction end is altered; a read error may explain this. The V and J genes are TRBV7-7 and TRBJ2-5; 7 bases fit TRBD2. The germline V gene encodes CDR1 SSHAT and CDR2 FNYEAQ (reference sequence). There are 16 residues in the CDR3. The CDR3 coding sequence is TGTGCTAGCAGCTTAGCGGGCTGGGGTAGGATGGAGACCCAGTACTTC. It encodes CASSLAGWGRMETQYF.

In DNA form, the CDR3 reads TGTGCCAGCAGCCGAGGGACAGATACGCAGTATTTT. Translated: CASSRGTDTQYF. V is TRBV7-9 and J is TRBJ2-3; perhaps TRBD2 as D (5 bases). V shed 5 bases and J shed 3 bases, with 6 bases lying between them. This CDR3 spans 12 amino acids. Germline V CDR1 and CDR2: SEHNR, FQNEAQ (reference sequence).

This chain joins TRBV29-1 and TRBJ2-3; D perhaps matches TRBD2 (6 bases). The CDR3 is 12 amino acids. Trimming removed 6 bases at V and 3 bases at J, with 10 bases between. Germline V gives CDR1 SQVTM, CDR2 ANQGSEA. The CDR3 loop reads CSVGGWTDTQYF. Written as DNA, the CDR3 is TGCAGCGTCGGGGGATGGACAGATACGCAGTATTTT.

The chain links TRBV28 to TRBJ2-7; D is unclear. CDR3 length: 13 amino acids. V gave up 2 bases and J gave up 0 bases, with 5 bases separating them. Germline lookup yields CDR1 MDHEN and CDR2 SYDVKM. The CDR3 DNA follows: TGTGCCAGCAGTTTAACCAGCTCCTACGAGCAGTACTTC. Amino acid sequence: CASSLTSSYEQYF. Full variable domain (outside the CDR3, taken from reference TRBV28 and TRBJ2-7): DVKVTQSSRYLVKRTGEKVFLECVQDMDHENMFWYRQDPGLGLRLIYFSYDVKMKEKGDIPEGYSVSREKKERFSLILESASTNQTSMYLCASSLTSSYEQYFGPGTRLTVT.

The V call is TRBV11-2, the J call TRBJ2-1; 10 bases fit TRBD2. J gave up 4 bases and V 5 bases, and 11 bases lay outside the gene matches. In germline, CDR1 is SGHAT, CDR2 FQNNGV. The CDR3 runs to 17 residues. CDR3 coding DNA: TGTGCCAGCAGCCCCGGGACTAGCGTTGGGGTTTACAATGAGCAGTTCTTC. As protein: CASSPGTSVGVYNEQFF.

V gene TRBV7-2 combines with J gene TRBJ2-2; 7 nucleotides align to TRBD2. V dropped 0 bases and J dropped 6; count of bases not matched to a gene: 4. The CDR3 runs 15 residues. Germline-derived CDR1 and CDR2 are SGHTA and FQGNSA. CDR3 amino acids: CASSLAGGRAGELFF. The CDR3 coding sequence is TGTGCCAGCAGCTTAGCCGGGGGGAGGGCCGGGGAGCTGTTTTTT.

The chain combines TRBV19 with TRBJ2-1, with D possibly being TRBD1 (6 bases). The ends were cut back, 6 bases at V and 4 bases at J, with 7 bases in the middle. Germline lookup yields CDR1 LNHDA and CDR2 SQIVND (reference sequence). This CDR3 is built from 12 residues. The CDR3 protein is CASRDSYNEQFF. CDR3 in DNA: TGTGCCAGTAGGGACAGTTACAATGAGCAGTTCTTC.

The rearrangement uses TRBV7-9 and TRBJ2-3; D gene ambiguous. Germline assignment: CDR1 SEHNR and CDR2 FQNEAQ (reference sequence). This CDR3 contains 13 residues. V was pared by 1 base and J by 5 bases, with 7 bases between. CDR3 nucleotide sequence: TGTGCCAGCAGCTTAGTAAGGTTAGATACGCAGTATTTT. This translates into CASSLVRLDTQYF.

The rearrangement joins TRBV30 to TRBJ1-2, with 9 bases that match TRBD1. CDR1 and CDR2 (germline): GTSNPN, SVGIG (reference sequence). CDR3 size: 13 residues. V trimming: 2 bases; J trimming: 14 bases; junction bases outside the gene matches: 12. CDR3 region: CAWSHRTGGSGTF. The CDR3, as DNA: TGTGCCTGGAGTCACAGAACAGGGGGCTCTGGAACCTTC.

The chain has TRBV2 and TRBJ1-1; D is possibly TRBD1 (6 bases). Germline V CDR1 and CDR2: SNHLY, FYNNEI. V was shortened by 4 bases and J by 0 bases, with 18 bases between the two germline ends. The CDR3 covers 17 residues. CDR3 bases: TGTGCCAGCAGTGTAGCACCTCCGGGGGGGCTGAACACTGAAGCTTTCTTT. Its translation: CASSVAPPGGLNTEAFF.

The V call is TRBV7-9, the J call TRBJ2-5; no definite D call. The germline CDR1 and CDR2 sequences are SEHNR and FQNEAQ (reference sequence). The CDR3 extends over 14 amino acids. V gave up 1 base and J gave up 5 bases, with 11 bases separating them. The CDR3: CASSLGLIRETQYF. Here the CDR3 DNA reads TGTGCCAGCAGCTTAGGACTTATACGGGAGACCCAGTACTTC.

The J gene is TRBJ1-1, the V gene TRBV5-1; the D gene is possibly TRBD1 (5 bases). The CDR3 spans 16 residues. The V and J ends lost 1 base and 6 bases respectively, with 19 bases between them. Germline loops: CDR1 SGHRS, CDR2 YFSETQ. The CDR3: CASSLQPGGGGAEAFF. The CDR3 DNA reads as TGCGCCAGCAGCTTGCAGCCAGGTGGGGGGGGAGCTGAAGCTTTCTTT.

CDR3 coding DNA: TGTGCCAGCAGTGAGGGACCCTCGGCAGCGGGTGTCGTGGTCTACGAGCAGTACTTC. Amino acid sequence: CASSEGPSAAGVVVYEQYF. The rearrangement uses TRBV2 and TRBJ2-7; the D gene is possibly TRBD2 (6 bases). The CDR3 has 19 amino acids. From germline, CDR1 is SNHLY and CDR2 FYNNEI. The V and J ends lost 3 bases and 3 bases respectively, with 27 bases between them.

The gene calls are TRBV19 and TRBJ2-2; D remains unclear. CDR1 is LNHDA, CDR2 SQIVND, per germline (reference sequence). The CDR3 length is 15 residues. V was trimmed by 2 bases and J by 1 base, leaving 8 bases between them. This chain's CDR3 is CASSISSLNTGELFF. CDR3 in DNA: TGTGCCAGTAGTATATCAAGCTTGAACACCGGGGAGCTGTTTTTT.

DNA for the CDR3: TGTGCCAGCAGCTTTCAGGGGAGCGCAGATACGCAGTATTTT. Translating it yields CASSFQGSADTQYF. The rearrangement joins TRBV11-2 to TRBJ2-3, with D maybe TRBD1 (6 bases). CDR3 length: 14 residues. Trimming stripped 3 bases from V and 4 bases from J, with 11 bases between. Germline loops: CDR1 SGHAT, CDR2 FQNNGV. Together with reference TRBV11-2 and TRBJ2-3, the CDR3 gives the full variable domain: EAGVAQSPRYKIIEKRQSVAFWCNPISGHATLYWYQQILGQGPKLLIQFQNNGVVDDSQLPKDRFSAERLKGVDSTLKIQPAKLEDSAVYLCASSFQGSADTQYFGPGTRLTVL.

The table lists this clone with a few counts. This chain connects TRBV5-1 to TRBJ2-7; 12 bases match TRBD2. V was pared by 3 bases and J by 6 bases, with 10 bases of the junction left unmatched. The CDR3 is 16 amino acids. Germline CDR1 reads SGHRS; CDR2 reads YFSETQ. Here the CDR3 reads CASSSQLAGGKSEQYF. The CDR3 DNA reads as TGCGCCAGCAGCTCGCAACTAGCGGGGGGCAAAAGCGAGCAGTACTTC.

V usage is TRBV14 and J usage is TRBJ1-1; D not resolved. With 2 bases removed from V and 9 bases from J, the gap between germline ends came to 10 bases. Germline values: CDR1 SGHDN, CDR2 FVKESK. The CDR3 spans 12 residues. CDR3 in DNA: TGTGCCAGCAGCCAATATCCAAGCCAAGCTTTCTTT. This gives the protein CASSQYPSQAFF.

This rearrangement joins TRBV5-5 to TRBJ1-5; D might be TRBD1 (6 bases). CDR3 length equals 15 residues. The V and J ends lost 1 base and 5 bases respectively, with 13 bases between them. The V gene's germline CDR1 is SGHKS and CDR2 YYEKEE (reference sequence). The CDR3 coding sequence is TGTGCCAGCAGCTTGAAGGGGGGAGGAGATCAGCCCCAGCATTTT. Amino acid sequence: CASSLKGGGDQPQHF. Full variable domain (remainder filled in from reference TRBV5-5 and TRBJ1-5): DAGVTQSPTHLIKTRGQQVTLRCSPISGHKSVSWYQQVLGQGPQFIFQYYEKEERGRGNFPDRFSARQFPNYSSELNVNALLLGDSALYLCASSLKGGGDQPQHFGDGTRLSIL.

The genes are TRBV6-1 and TRBJ2-6; D may be TRBD1 or TRBD2 (5 bases each). There are 13 residues in the CDR3. From germline, CDR1 is MNHNS and CDR2 SASEGT. The V gene lost 9 bases and the J gene lost 4 bases, with 10 bases spanning the gap. CDR3 sequence (DNA): TGTGCCAGTACCTGGGGGGGGGCCAACGTCCTGACTTTC. Encoded protein: CASTWGGANVLTF.

The sample holds a few counts of this clone. The CDR3 nucleotides are TGTGCCAGCTCTAAAGGGACTAGCGGGGGTTACGAGCAGTACTTC. Translating gives CASSKGTSGGYEQYF. The chain uses TRBV6-1 and TRBJ2-7; 14 nucleotides align to TRBD2. The CDR3 contains 15 residues. Germline lookup yields CDR1 MNHNS and CDR2 SASEGT. The V gene end was trimmed by 8 bases and the J gene end by 4 bases; junction bases not matched to a gene: 7.

The genes are TRBV9 and TRBJ2-7, with 8 bases aligning to TRBD2. V shed 2 bases and J 3 bases; nucleotides not matched to a gene: 4. The CDR3 sequence is 14 residues long. The germline V gene encodes CDR1 SGDLS and CDR2 YYNGEE. CDR3: CASSVSSGGYEQYF. The CDR3 coding sequence is TGTGCCAGCAGCGTTTCCAGCGGGGGCTACGAGCAGTACTTC.

This rearrangement joins TRBV15 to TRBJ2-3, with TRBD2 matching over 10 bases. Unmatched junction bases numbered 6, after V lost 1 base and J lost 2 bases. The CDR3 totals 17 residues. Germline loops: CDR1 LNHNV, CDR2 YYDKDF (reference sequence). CDR3 in amino acids: CATSRGRLAGVTDTQYF. Here the CDR3 DNA reads TGTGCCACCAGCAGAGGAAGGCTAGCGGGAGTCACAGATACGCAGTATTTT.

The chain couples TRBV30 to TRBJ2-7, with a possible D match to TRBD2 (5 bases). The CDR3 has 13 residues. V shed 2 bases and J shed 7 bases, with 15 bases lying between them. The V gene's germline CDR1 is GTSNPN and CDR2 SVGIG (reference sequence). The chain's CDR3 is CAWSPGPGDEQYF. The DNA for the CDR3 is TGTGCCTGGAGTCCCGGACCCGGGGATGAGCAGTACTTC.

Regarding this clone: One junction end does not reproduce the germline sequence, and a read error may be involved. The rearrangement joins TRBV28 to TRBJ1-1, with a possible D match to TRBD1 (5 bases). Germline-derived CDR1 and CDR2 are MDHEN and SYDVKM. The CDR3 loop spans 13 amino acids. In DNA, the CDR3 is TGTGCCAGCAGTTTCAAATCAGGGACTGCAGCTTTCTTT. This codes for CASSFKSGTAAFF.